In its sample, the clone carrying this TCR beta chain was seen many times. These data originate in a study of T cells of healthy individuals. This CDR3 has 14 amino acids. After removal of 6 bases from V and 10 bases from J, the junction contained 10 bases not matched to a gene. Germline V gives CDR1 DFQATT, CDR2 SNEGSKA (reference sequence). TCRdb independently ran MiXCR on the 5' RACE reads; one entry per CDR3 protein. Of some 100,000 distinct CDR3 sequences detected, roughly a sixth appear once; the ten largest clones hold about 6%. The TCR sequence derives from a human donor in good health. This chain joins TRBV20-1 and TRBJ1-6; 9 bases map to TRBD1. The CDR3 DNA reads as TGCAGTGCCAGGGTCGGGACAGGGTTGTCACCCCTCCACTTT. This gives the protein CSARVGTGLSPLHF.